This passage covers 17 T cell receptor beta chains from one sample sequenced in a study of T cell responses to AZD1222 COVID-19 vaccine. Produced via immunoSEQ multiplex PCR; TCRdb's table is partial and in-frame only. The sample lists fewer than 300,000 clones; about 92% were seen once. The sample in question was peripheral blood, obtained on day 0 of AZD1222 vaccination. The origin of the receptors is an adult in good health.

This clone was observed a single time. The chain uses TRBV28 and TRBJ1-3; 8 positions match TRBD1. Germline assignment: CDR1 MDHEN and CDR2 SYDVKM. The CDR3 extends over 15 amino acids. V trimming: 2 bases; J trimming: 3 bases; junction bases outside the gene matches: 3. The CDR3 DNA reads as TGTGCCAGCAGTTTAGGAGGGACAGGTGGAAACACCATATATTTT. Translation gives CASSLGGTGGNTIYF.

Note on this clone: This specimen includes other DNA sequences encoding the same CDR3. This chain links TRBV7-2 with TRBJ1-2, with D hard to call. Looked up from germline, CDR1 is SGHTA and CDR2 is FQGNSA. V lost 3 bases and J lost 4, with 6 bases in between. The CDR3 loop spans 12 amino acids. The CDR3 DNA reads as TGTGCCAGCAGCTTTTCTTCCTATGGCTACACCTTC. This translates into CASSFSSYGYTF. Together with reference TRBV7-2 and TRBJ1-2, the CDR3 gives the full variable domain: GAGVSQSPSNKVTEKGKDVELRCDPISGHTALYWYRQSLGQGLEFLIYFQGNSAPDKSGLPSDRFSAERTGGSVSTLTIQRTQQEDSAVYLCASSFSSYGYTFGSGTRLTVV.

This clone was observed once. The J gene is TRBJ1-4, the V gene TRBV9; possible D gene TRBD1, 5 bases. Trimming removed 0 bases at V and 10 bases at J, with 16 bases between. Germline V gene sequence: CDR1 SGDLS, CDR2 YYNGEE. The CDR3 is 15 amino acids. The CDR3 nucleotides are TGTGCCAGCAGCGTAGATGGGGGGAACCCTGGAAAACTGTTTTTT. This encodes CASSVDGGNPGKLFF.

The rearrangement links TRBV20-1 to TRBJ1-2; D call uncertain. The CDR3 has 11 residues. Trimming took off 3 bases at V and 3 bases at J, with 5 bases between the two ends. CDR1 is DFQATT, CDR2 SNEGSKA, per germline (reference sequence). Here the CDR3 DNA reads TGCAGTGCTAGTCAAGACTATGGCTACACCTTC. Translating it yields CSASQDYGYTF.

This CDR3 is CASSPSAGAYEQYF. The CDR3 DNA follows: TGTGCCAGCAGCCCATCAGCGGGGGCCTACGAGCAGTACTTC. The chain joins TRBV3-1 (or the pseudogene TRBV3-2) to TRBJ2-7, with 8 bases matching TRBD2. This CDR3 has 14 residues. Trimming at V came to 4 bases and at J to 2 bases, leaving 4 bases not matched to a gene. Germline loops: CDR1 LGHDT, CDR2 YNNKEL (reference sequence).

The chain has TRBV4-1 and TRBJ1-2, with TRBD1 identical over 9 bases. Germline V gene lookup returns CDR1 MGHRA and CDR2 YSYEKL. CDR3 size: 14 residues. V shed 1 base and J 9 bases; nucleotides not matched to a gene: 6. The CDR3 region is CASSQGRDRVSYTF. The CDR3 DNA follows: TGCGCCAGCAGCCAAGGGAGGGACAGGGTGAGCTACACCTTC.

The genes are TRBV30 and TRBJ1-6; D is unclear. Per the germline V gene, CDR1 is GTSNPN and CDR2 is SVGIG (reference sequence). Trimming took 0 bases from V and 10 from J, leaving 16 bases between them. The CDR3 spans 15 residues. The CDR3 nucleotides read TGTGCCTGGAGTGTACGCAGTTCCTTTGGGTCACCCCTCCACTTT. It translates to CAWSVRSSFGSPLHF.

V is TRBV7-8 and J is TRBJ2-2, with a tentative D call TRBD2 (5 bases). The CDR3 runs 15 residues. Germline V CDR1 and CDR2: SGHVS, FQNEAQ. Trimming removed 5 bases at V and 0 bases at J, with 10 bases between. CDR3 nucleotide sequence: TGTGCCAGCAGCCGAGGGCGGACGAACACCGGGGAGCTGTTTTTT. Protein: CASSRGRTNTGELFF.

About this clone: Other DNA sequences within the sample encode an identical CDR3. This sequence joins TRBV12-3 or TRBV12-4 and TRBJ1-3; D call uncertain. With 3 bases removed from V and 7 bases from J, the gap between germline ends came to 4 bases. The CDR3 is 11 residues long. Written as DNA, the CDR3 is TGTGCCAGCAGTTTGGGGAACACCATATATTTT. It translates to CASSLGNTIYF.

The chain combines TRBV3-1 (or the pseudogene TRBV3-2) with TRBJ2-5; 8 nucleotides line up with TRBD2. CDR1 is LGHDT, CDR2 YNNKEL, per germline (reference sequence). The CDR3 loop spans 16 amino acids. Losses at the gene ends were 1 base for V and 1 base for J; bases not matched to a gene: 5. The CDR3 loop is CASSQASGGAQETQYF. CDR3 bases: TGTGCCAGCAGCCAAGCCAGCGGGGGTGCCCAAGAGACCCAGTACTTC.

This rearrangement joins TRBV6-1 to TRBJ1-1; D is unresolved. Germline V gene lookup returns CDR1 MNHNS and CDR2 SASEGT. V was clipped by 0 bases and J by 3 bases, with 2 bases between them. This CDR3 has 12 amino acids. The CDR3: CASSEAYTEAFF. The CDR3 region has the DNA TGTGCCAGCAGTGAAGCGTACACTGAAGCTTTCTTT.

The chain couples TRBV2 to TRBJ1-5; TRBD1 agrees at 9 bases. J gave up 5 bases and V 3 bases, and 2 bases lay outside the gene matches. CDR1 and CDR2 from the germline V gene are SNHLY and FYNNEI. CDR3 length equals 14 residues. The CDR3 DNA reads TGTGCCAGCAGTGAGAGGACAGGGGATCAGCCCCAGCATTTT. Translating it yields CASSERTGDQPQHF.

The V gene is TRBV27, the J gene TRBJ2-1; D call uncertain. This CDR3 is 15 amino acids long. Germline CDR1 is MNHEY and CDR2 is SMNVEV (reference sequence). V was trimmed by 3 bases and J by 2 bases, leaving 11 bases between them. CDR3 coding DNA: TGTGCCAGCAGTTTCTGGGAAACCGCCTACAATGAGCAGTTCTTC. It specifies CASSFWETAYNEQFF.

The genes are TRBV28 and TRBJ1-5; D is unclear. This CDR3 contains 15 residues. V was pared by 6 bases and J by 3 bases, with 15 bases between. Germline CDR1 is MDHEN and CDR2 is SYDVKM. In DNA, the CDR3 is TGTGCCAGCAGCCCGGGCCGCATTCCCAATCAGCCCCAGCATTTT. It codes for CASSPGRIPNQPQHF. The full variable domain, its missing parts supplied by reference TRBV28 and TRBJ1-5, is DVKVTQSSRYLVKRTGEKVFLECVQDMDHENMFWYRQDPGLGLRLIYFSYDVKMKEKGDIPEGYSVSREKKERFSLILESASTNQTSMYLCASSPGRIPNQPQHFGDGTRLSIL.

V and J are TRBV10-3 and TRBJ1-1, with D possibly being TRBD1 (5 bases). CDR1 is ENHRY and CDR2 is SYGVKD in the germline V gene. CDR3 length equals 12 residues. V was trimmed by 10 bases and J by 4 bases, leaving 13 bases between them. The CDR3 spells CATGHTGTEAFF. The CDR3 DNA follows: TGTGCCACCGGACATACGGGCACTGAAGCTTTCTTT.

The rearrangement uses TRBV6-6 and TRBJ2-6; no definite D call. Trimming stripped 5 bases from V and 0 bases from J, with 11 bases between. The CDR3 spans 16 residues. Per germline, CDR1 MNHNY and CDR2 SVGAGI (reference sequence). The CDR3 nucleotides read TGTGCCAGCAGTCCCCGGACCGTCTCTGGGGCCAACGTCCTGACTTTC. Its translation: CASSPRTVSGANVLTF.

This chain connects TRBV7-9 to TRBJ2-7, with D maybe TRBD2 (5 bases). V lost 4 bases and J lost 7, with 8 bases in between. CDR3 size: 11 residues. The germline V gene has CDR1 SEHNR and CDR2 FQNEAQ (reference sequence). The CDR3 loop reads CASSSGGEQYF. The CDR3 DNA is TGTGCCAGCAGCTCTGGCGGGGAGCAGTACTTC.